The 10 T cell receptor beta chains in this list originate from one sample, sequenced in a study of graft-versus-host responses after intestinal transplantation. The antigens for these receptors are not known. Clones were read by immunoSEQ multiplex PCR, and TCRdb kept only the in-frame ones, dropping some. Of 90,000 or so clones detected, around 84% appear once; the ten largest clones hold 0.65% to 0.85%. Sequenced here: unstimulated CD4+ T cells sorted from spleen or lymph node cells, sampled before intestinal transplant. Receptor source: a human donor who received an intestinal transplant.

This chain links TRBV2 with TRBJ1-1, with D unclear. The CDR3 has 13 residues. From germline, CDR1 is SNHLY and CDR2 FYNNEI. The V and J ends lost 5 bases and 2 bases respectively, with 9 bases between them. The CDR3 DNA is TGTGCCAGCAGTTCCGAACTAAACACTGAAGCTTTCTTT. This gives the protein CASSSELNTEAFF.

The chain recombines TRBV5-1 with TRBJ2-1; 7 bases are a match to TRBD2. The germline gives CDR1 SGHRS, CDR2 YFSETQ. This CDR3 comprises 16 residues. V was clipped by 2 bases and J by 8 bases; unmatched bases: 13. This CDR3 reads CASSFRAPSGSDEQFF. DNA of the CDR3: TGCGCCAGCAGCTTCAGGGCCCCTAGCGGCAGCGATGAGCAGTTCTTC.

The chain couples TRBV23-1 to TRBJ2-7, with D possibly matching TRBD1 (5 bases). TRBV23-1 carries the ORF label, with uncertain function. V dropped 7 bases and J dropped 2 bases, with 18 bases sitting between them. The CDR3 runs 15 residues. This CDR3 reads CASTPGYPSPYEQYF. DNA for the CDR3: TGCGCCAGCACCCCAGGGTATCCTTCTCCCTACGAGCAGTACTTC.

V and J are TRBV5-1 and TRBJ2-1; 10 bases line up with TRBD2. Germline V CDR1 and CDR2: SGHRS, YFSETQ. The CDR3 is made up of 15 amino acids. V dropped 2 bases and J dropped 6; count of bases not matched to a gene: 5. This CDR3 reads CASSLSGRGANEQFF. DNA of the CDR3: TGCGCCAGCAGCTTAAGCGGGAGGGGCGCCAATGAGCAGTTCTTC.

This CDR3 is CASSAGFRGTEAFF. DNA of the CDR3: TGTGCCAGCAGCGCCGGTTTTAGGGGCACTGAAGCTTTCTTT. V and J are TRBV5-4 and TRBJ1-1, with D perhaps matching TRBD1 (5 bases). CDR1 SGHNT and CDR2 YYREEE come from the germline V gene (reference sequence). V was cut by 4 bases and J by 4 bases, with 14 bases left in between. CDR3 length: 14 residues.

This clone was recorded once. The chain combines TRBV29-1 with TRBJ2-5, with a weak D call TRBD1 (5 bases). V was pared by 2 bases and J by 3 bases, with 7 bases between. Germline V gene lookup returns CDR1 SQVTM and CDR2 ANQGSEA. CDR3 length: 12 residues. CDR3: CSVEQGEETQYF. As DNA, the CDR3 is TGCAGCGTTGAACAGGGTGAAGAGACCCAGTACTTC. The full variable domain, rest sourced from reference TRBV29-1 and TRBJ2-5, is SAVISQKPSRDICQRGTSLTIQCQVDSQVTMMFWYRQQPGQSLTLIATANQGSEATYESGFVIDKFPISRPNLTFSTLTVSNMSPEDSSIYLCSVEQGEETQYFGPGTRLLVL.

CDR3 DNA: TGTGCCAGCGGAAACAGGGGGCAACAGCCCCAGCATTTT. It encodes CASGNRGQQPQHF. V is TRBV5-6 and J is TRBJ1-5, with 9 bases identical to TRBD1. This CDR3 spans 13 amino acids. Germline V gene sequence: CDR1 SGHDT, CDR2 YYEEEE. With 7 bases clipped from V and 7 bases from J, the junction kept 6 bases outside the gene matches.

This clone was detected a few times. The chain carries TRBV6-5 and TRBJ2-5; the D is unclear. From germline, CDR1 is MNHEY and CDR2 SVGAGI. V dropped 6 bases and J dropped 5 bases, with 10 bases sitting between them. This CDR3 has 12 amino acids. The CDR3 reads CASSYGFETQYF. The CDR3 DNA is TGTGCCAGCAGCTACGGCTTCGAGACCCAGTACTTC.

The V call is TRBV11-2, the J call TRBJ2-3; D is undetermined. The CDR3 is 12 amino acids. Trimming pared 5 bases from V and 2 bases from J, leaving 5 bases between. The germline V gene encodes CDR1 SGHAT and CDR2 FQNNGV. CDR3 nucleotide sequence: TGTGCCAGCAGCCCCTTCACAGATACGCAGTATTTT. Its protein is CASSPFTDTQYF.

The chain has TRBV5-5 and TRBJ1-6; a weak D match, TRBD1 (5 bases). Per germline, CDR1 SGHKS and CDR2 YYEKEE (reference sequence). This CDR3 has 14 residues. The V gene lost 1 base and the J gene lost 6 bases, with 8 bases spanning the gap. The CDR3 DNA is TGTGCCAGCAGCTTGTCAGGGATTAATTCACCCCTCCACTTT. Translated, it gives CASSLSGINSPLHF.